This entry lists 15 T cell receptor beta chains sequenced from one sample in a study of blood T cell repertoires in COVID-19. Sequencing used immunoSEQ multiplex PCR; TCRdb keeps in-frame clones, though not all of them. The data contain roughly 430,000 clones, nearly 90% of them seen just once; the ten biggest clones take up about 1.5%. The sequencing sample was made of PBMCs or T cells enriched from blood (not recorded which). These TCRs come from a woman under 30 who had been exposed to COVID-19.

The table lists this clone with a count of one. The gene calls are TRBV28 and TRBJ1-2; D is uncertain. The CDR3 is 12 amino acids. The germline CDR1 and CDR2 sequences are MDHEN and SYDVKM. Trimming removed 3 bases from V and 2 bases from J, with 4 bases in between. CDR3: CASSFINYGYTF. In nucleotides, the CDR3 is TGTGCCAGCAGTTTTATCAACTATGGCTACACCTTC.

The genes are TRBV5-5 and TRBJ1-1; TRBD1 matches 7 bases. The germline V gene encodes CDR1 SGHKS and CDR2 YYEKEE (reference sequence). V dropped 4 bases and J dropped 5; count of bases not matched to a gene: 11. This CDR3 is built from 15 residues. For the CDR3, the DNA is TGTGCCAGCAGCCACTTGACAGGGATTTGGACTGAAGCTTTCTTT. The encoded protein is CASSHLTGIWTEAFF.

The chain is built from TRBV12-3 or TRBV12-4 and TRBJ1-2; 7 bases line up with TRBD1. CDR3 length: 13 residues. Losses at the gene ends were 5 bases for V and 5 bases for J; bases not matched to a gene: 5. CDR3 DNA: TGTGCCAGCAGTGTGACAGGGAAGTATGGCTACACCTTC. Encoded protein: CASSVTGKYGYTF.

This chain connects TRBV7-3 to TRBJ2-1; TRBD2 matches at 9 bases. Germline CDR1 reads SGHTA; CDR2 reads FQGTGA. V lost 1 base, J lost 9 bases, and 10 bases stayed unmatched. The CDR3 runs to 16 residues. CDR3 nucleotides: TGTGCCAGCAGCTTAAATGAGCGGGGGGCCGCCGGTGAGCAGTTCTTC. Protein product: CASSLNERGAAGEQFF.

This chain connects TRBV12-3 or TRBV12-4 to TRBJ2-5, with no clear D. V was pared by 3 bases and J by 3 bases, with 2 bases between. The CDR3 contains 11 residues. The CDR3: CASSFKETQYF. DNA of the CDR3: TGTGCCAGCAGTTTCAAAGAGACCCAGTACTTC.

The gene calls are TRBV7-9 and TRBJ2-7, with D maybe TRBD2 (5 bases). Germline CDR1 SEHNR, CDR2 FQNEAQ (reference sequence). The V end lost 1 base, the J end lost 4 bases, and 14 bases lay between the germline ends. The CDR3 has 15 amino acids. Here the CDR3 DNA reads TGTGCCAGCAGCTTAGTACGGTCGGGGTTTTACGAGCAGTACTTC. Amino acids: CASSLVRSGFYEQYF.

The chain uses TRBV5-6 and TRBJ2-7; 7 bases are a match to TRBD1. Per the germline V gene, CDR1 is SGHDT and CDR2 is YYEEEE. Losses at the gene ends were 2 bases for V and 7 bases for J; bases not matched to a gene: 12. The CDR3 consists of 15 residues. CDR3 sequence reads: CASSFGGTASGEQYF. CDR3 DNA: TGTGCCAGCAGCTTCGGTGGGACAGCATCAGGTGAGCAGTACTTC. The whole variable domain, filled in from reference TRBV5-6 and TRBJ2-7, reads DAGVTQSPTHLIKTRGQQVTLRCSPKSGHDTVSWYQQALGQGPQFIFQYYEEEERQRGNFPDRFSGHQFPNYSSELNVNALLLGDSALYLCASSFGGTASGEQYFGPGTRLTVT.

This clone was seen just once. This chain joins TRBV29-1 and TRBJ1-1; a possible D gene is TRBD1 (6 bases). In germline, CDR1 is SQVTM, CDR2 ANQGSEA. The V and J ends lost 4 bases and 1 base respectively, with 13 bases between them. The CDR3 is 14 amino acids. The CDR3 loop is CSVGRGLRNTEAFF. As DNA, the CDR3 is TGCAGCGTTGGGCGGGGGCTAAGGAACACTGAAGCTTTCTTT.

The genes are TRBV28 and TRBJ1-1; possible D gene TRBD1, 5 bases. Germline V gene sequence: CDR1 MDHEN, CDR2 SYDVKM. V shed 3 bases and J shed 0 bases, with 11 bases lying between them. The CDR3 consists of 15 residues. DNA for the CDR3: TGTGCCAGCAGTTTGTTAGGGGCGATGAACACTGAAGCTTTCTTT. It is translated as CASSLLGAMNTEAFF.

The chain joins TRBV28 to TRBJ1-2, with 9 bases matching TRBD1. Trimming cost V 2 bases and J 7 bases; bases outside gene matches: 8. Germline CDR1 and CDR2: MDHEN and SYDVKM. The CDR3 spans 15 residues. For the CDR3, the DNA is TGTGCCAGCAGTTTAACGGGACAGGGATTCGCTGGCTACACCTTC. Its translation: CASSLTGQGFAGYTF.

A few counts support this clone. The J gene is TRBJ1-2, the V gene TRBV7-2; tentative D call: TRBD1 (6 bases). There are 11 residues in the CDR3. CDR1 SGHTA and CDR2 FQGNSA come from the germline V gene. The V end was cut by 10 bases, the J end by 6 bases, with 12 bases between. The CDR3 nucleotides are TGTGCCACCTACAGGGTAAATGGCTACACCTTC. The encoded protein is CATYRVNGYTF.

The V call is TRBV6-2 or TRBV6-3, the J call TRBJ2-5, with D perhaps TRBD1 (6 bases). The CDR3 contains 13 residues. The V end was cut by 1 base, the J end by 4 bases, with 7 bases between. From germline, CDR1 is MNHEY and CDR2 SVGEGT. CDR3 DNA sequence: TGTGCCAGCAGTTACTTGGGGGCAGAGACCCAGTACTTC. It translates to CASSYLGAETQYF.

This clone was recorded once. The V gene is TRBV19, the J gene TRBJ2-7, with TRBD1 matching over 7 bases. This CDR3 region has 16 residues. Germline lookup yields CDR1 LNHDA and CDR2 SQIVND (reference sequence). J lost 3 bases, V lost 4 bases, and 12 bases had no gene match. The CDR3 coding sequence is TGTGCCAGTAGTAGGGGACAGAGCTCCGTACTCTACGAGCAGTACTTC. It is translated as CASSRGQSSVLYEQYF.

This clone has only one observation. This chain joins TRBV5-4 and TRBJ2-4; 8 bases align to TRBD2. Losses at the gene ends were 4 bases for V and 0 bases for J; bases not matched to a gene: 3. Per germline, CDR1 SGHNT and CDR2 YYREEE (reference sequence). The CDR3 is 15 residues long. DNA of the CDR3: TGTGCCAGCAGCCCCGGGGGGGGAGCCAAAAACATTCAGTACTTC. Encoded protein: CASSPGGGAKNIQYF.

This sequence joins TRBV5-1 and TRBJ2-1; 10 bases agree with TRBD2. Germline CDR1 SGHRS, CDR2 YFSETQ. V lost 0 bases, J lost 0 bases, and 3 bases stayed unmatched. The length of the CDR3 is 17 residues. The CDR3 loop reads CASSLVRTSGSYNEQFF. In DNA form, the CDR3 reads TGCGCCAGCAGCTTGGTTAGGACTAGCGGCTCCTACAATGAGCAGTTCTTC. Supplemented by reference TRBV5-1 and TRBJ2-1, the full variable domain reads KAGVTQTPRYLIKTRGQQVTLSCSPISGHRSVSWYQQTPGQGLQFLFEYFSETQRNKGNFPGRFSGRQFSNSRSEMNVSTLELGDSALYLCASSLVRTSGSYNEQFFGPGTRLTVL.